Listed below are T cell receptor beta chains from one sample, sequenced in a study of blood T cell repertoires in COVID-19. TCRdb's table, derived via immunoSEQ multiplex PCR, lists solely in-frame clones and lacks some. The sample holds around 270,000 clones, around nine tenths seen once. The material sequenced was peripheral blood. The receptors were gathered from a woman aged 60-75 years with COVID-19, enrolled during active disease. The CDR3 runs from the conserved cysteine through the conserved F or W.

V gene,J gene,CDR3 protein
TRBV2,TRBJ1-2,CASEQGLYGYTF
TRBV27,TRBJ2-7,CASGPGQAYEQYF
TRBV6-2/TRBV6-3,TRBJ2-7,CASSWTGFEQYF
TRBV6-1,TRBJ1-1,CASSEPRGRGYIEAFF
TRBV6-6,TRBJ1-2,CASSLSRGQSNYGYTF
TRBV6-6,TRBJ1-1,CASGVTATNTEAFF
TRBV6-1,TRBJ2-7,CASSKGSSGSLPYEQYF
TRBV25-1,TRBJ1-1,CASSPWGGTEAFF
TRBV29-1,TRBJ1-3,CSVDGVEGAGNTIYF
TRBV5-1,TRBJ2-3,CASSFVGLAGGPGSTDTQYF